This T cell receptor (beta chain) derives from a study of long-term antiretroviral therapy in people with HIV. J lost 2 bases, V lost 4 bases, and 1 base had no gene match. This CDR3 spans 15 amino acids. Germline values: CDR1 MNHEY, CDR2 SMNVEV (reference sequence). Runs used v3.0 of the immunoSEQ assay and were done at survey level. Here immunoSEQ multiplex PCR was the method, and the copy in TCRdb shows in-frame clones only, minus some. The data contain roughly 27,000 clones, less than 85% of them singletons. The chain joins TRBV27 to TRBJ2-1; 11 bases match TRBD2. The source of this sequence is a man in his forties with HIV. Sample: unsorted PBMCs, taken 2.3 years after starting antiretroviral therapy. This chain's CDR3 is CASSSLAGAYNEQFF. CDR3 bases: TGTGCCAGCAGTTCACTAGCGGGAGCCTACAATGAGCAGTTCTTC.